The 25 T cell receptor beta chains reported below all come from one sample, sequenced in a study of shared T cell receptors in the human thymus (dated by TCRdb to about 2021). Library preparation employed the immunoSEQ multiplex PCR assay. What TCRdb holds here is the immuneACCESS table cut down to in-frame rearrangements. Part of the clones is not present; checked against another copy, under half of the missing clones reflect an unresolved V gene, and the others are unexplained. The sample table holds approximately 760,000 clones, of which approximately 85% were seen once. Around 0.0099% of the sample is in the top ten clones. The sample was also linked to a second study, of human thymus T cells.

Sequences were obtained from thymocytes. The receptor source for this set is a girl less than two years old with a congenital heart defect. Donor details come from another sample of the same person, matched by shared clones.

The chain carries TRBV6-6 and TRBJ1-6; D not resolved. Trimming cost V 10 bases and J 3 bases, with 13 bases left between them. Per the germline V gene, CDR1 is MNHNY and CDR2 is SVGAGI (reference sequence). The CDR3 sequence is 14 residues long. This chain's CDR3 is CATKQPIYNSPLHF. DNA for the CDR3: TGTGCCACCAAACAGCCGATCTATAATTCACCCCTCCACTTT.

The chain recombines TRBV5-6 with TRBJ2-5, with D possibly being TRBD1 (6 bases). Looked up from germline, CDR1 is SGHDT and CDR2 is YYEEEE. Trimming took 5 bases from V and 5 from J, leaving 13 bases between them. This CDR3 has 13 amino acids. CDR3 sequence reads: CASSSGAWETQYF. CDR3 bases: TGTGCCAGCAGTTCAGGGGCATGGGAGACCCAGTACTTC. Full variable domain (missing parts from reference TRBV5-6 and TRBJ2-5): DAGVTQSPTHLIKTRGQQVTLRCSPKSGHDTVSWYQQALGQGPQFIFQYYEEEERQRGNFPDRFSGHQFPNYSSELNVNALLLGDSALYLCASSSGAWETQYFGPGTRLLVL.

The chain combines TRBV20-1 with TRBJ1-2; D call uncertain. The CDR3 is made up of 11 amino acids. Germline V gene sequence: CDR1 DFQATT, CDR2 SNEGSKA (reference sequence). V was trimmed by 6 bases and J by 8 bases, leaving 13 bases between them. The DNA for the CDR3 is TGCAGTGCCTACTCCCCCCCGGGCTACACCTTC. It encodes CSAYSPPGYTF.

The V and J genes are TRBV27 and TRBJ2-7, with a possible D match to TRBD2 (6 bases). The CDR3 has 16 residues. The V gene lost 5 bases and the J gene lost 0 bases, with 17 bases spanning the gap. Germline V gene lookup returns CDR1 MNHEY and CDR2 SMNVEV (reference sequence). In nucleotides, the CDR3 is TGTGCCAGCAGTGGGGGGAAAGGCGGCCCCTCCTACGAGCAGTACTTC. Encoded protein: CASSGGKGGPSYEQYF.

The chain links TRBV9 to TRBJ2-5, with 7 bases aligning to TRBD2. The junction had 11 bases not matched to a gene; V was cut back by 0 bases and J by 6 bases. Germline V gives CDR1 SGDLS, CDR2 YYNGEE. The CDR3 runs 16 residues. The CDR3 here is CASSVGTLGREKTQYF. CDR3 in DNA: TGTGCCAGCAGCGTAGGTACCCTTGGGAGGGAAAAGACCCAGTACTTC.

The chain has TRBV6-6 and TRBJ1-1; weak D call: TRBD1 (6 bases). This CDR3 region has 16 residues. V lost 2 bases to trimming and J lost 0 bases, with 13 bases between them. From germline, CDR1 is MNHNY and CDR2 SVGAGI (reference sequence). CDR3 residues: CASSYPDSTMNTEAFF. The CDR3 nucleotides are TGTGCCAGCAGTTACCCGGACAGCACCATGAACACTGAAGCTTTCTTT.

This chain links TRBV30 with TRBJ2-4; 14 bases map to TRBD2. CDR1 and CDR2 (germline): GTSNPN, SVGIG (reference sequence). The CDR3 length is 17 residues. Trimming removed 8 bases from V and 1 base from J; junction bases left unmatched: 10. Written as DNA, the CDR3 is TGTGCCGGCTTGACTAGCGGGGGGGCCGAGGCCAAAAACATTCAGTACTTC. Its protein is CAGLTSGGAEAKNIQYF.

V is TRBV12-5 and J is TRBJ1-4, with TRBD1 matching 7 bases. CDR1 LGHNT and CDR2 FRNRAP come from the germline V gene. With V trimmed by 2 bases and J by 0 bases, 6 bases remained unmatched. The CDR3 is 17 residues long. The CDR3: CASGLIGGEATNEKLFF. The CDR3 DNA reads TGTGCTAGTGGTTTGATAGGGGGCGAGGCAACTAATGAAAAACTGTTTTTT.

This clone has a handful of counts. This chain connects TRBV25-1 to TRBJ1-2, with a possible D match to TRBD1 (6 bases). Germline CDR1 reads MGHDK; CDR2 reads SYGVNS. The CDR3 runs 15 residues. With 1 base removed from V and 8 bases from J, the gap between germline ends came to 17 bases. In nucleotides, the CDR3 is TGTGCCAGCAGTGAATGGGGAGGGGGGGCAAGCGGCTACACCTTC. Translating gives CASSEWGGGASGYTF.

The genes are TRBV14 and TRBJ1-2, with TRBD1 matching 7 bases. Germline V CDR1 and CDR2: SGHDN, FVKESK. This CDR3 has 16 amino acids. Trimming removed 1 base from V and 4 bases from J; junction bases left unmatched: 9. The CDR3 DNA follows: TGTGCCAGCAGCCAAGGTTCCTGGGACAGACGCTATGGCTACACCTTC. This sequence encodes CASSQGSWDRRYGYTF.

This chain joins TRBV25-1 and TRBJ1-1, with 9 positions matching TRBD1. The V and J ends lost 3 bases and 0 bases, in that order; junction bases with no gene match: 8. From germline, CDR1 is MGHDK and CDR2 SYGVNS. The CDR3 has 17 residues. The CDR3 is CASSERTGVPLNTEAFF. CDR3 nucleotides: TGTGCCAGCAGTGAGAGGACAGGGGTCCCCCTGAACACTGAAGCTTTCTTT. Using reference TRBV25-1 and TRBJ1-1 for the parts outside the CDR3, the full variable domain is EADIYQTPRYLVIGTGKKITLECSQTMGHDKMYWYQQDPGMELHLIHYSYGVNSTEKGDLSSESTVSRIRTEHFPLTLESARPSHTSQYLCASSERTGVPLNTEAFFGQGTRLTVV.

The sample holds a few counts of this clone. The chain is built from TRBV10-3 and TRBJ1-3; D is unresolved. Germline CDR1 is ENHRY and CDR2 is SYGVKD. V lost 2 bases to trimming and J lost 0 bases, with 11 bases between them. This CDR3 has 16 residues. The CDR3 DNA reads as TGTGCCATCAGTGAGAACAAGTGCTTCTCTGGAAACACCATATATTTT. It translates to CAISENKCFSGNTIYF.

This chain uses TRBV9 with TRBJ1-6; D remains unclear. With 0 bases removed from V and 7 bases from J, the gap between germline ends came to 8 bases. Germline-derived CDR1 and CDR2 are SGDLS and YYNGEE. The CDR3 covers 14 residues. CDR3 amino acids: CASSVGPENSPLHF. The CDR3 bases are TGTGCCAGCAGCGTAGGCCCCGAGAATTCACCCCTCCACTTT. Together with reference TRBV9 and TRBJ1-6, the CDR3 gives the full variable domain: DSGVTQTPKHLITATGQRVTLRCSPRSGDLSVYWYQQSLDQGLQFLIQYYNGEERAKGNILERFSAQQFPDLHSELNLSSLELGDSALYFCASSVGPENSPLHFGNGTRLTVT.

In DNA form, the CDR3 reads TGTGCCAGCAGTCCCTACCAGGGGAAGCCCCAGCATTTT. Protein: CASSPYQGKPQHF. This chain connects TRBV6-1 to TRBJ1-5, with D possibly matching TRBD1 (6 bases). The germline gives CDR1 MNHNS, CDR2 SASEGT. The CDR3 extends over 13 amino acids. Trimming took off 5 bases at V and 8 bases at J, with 13 bases between the two ends.

CDR3 nucleotide sequence: TGTGCCAGCAGCTTCTATTACCTGACAGGGGGTCCCTATGGCTACACCTTC. Encoded protein: CASSFYYLTGGPYGYTF. The chain joins TRBV11-2 to TRBJ1-2, with TRBD1 identical over 9 bases. Germline V gene data show CDR1 as SGHAT and CDR2 as FQNNGV. This CDR3 comprises 17 residues. With V trimmed by 3 bases and J by 4 bases, 12 bases remained unmatched. Variable domain in full (rest from reference TRBV11-2 and TRBJ1-2): EAGVAQSPRYKIIEKRQSVAFWCNPISGHATLYWYQQILGQGPKLLIQFQNNGVVDDSQLPKDRFSAERLKGVDSTLKIQPAKLEDSAVYLCASSFYYLTGGPYGYTFGSGTRLTVV.

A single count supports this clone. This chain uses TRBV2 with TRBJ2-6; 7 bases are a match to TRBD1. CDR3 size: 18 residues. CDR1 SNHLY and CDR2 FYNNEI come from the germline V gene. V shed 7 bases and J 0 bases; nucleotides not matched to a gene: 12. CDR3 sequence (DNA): TGTGCCAGCACTCCGAGGGGACAGAGATACTCTGGGGCCAACGTCCTGACTTTC. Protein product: CASTPRGQRYSGANVLTF. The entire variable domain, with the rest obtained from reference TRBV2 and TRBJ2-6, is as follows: EPEVTQTPSHQVTQMGQEVILRCVPISNHLYFYWYRQILGQKVEFLVSFYNNEISEKSEIFDDQFSVERPDGSNFTLKIRSTKLEDSAMYFCASTPRGQRYSGANVLTFGAGSRLTVL.

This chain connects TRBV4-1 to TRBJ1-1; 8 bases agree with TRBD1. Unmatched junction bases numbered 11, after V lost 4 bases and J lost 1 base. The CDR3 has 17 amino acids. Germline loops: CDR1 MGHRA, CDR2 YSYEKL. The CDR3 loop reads CASSRKAPGQGNTEAFF. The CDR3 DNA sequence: TGCGCCAGCAGCCGAAAAGCCCCTGGACAGGGGAACACTGAAGCTTTCTTT.

The CDR3 protein is CATDRVGGTDTQYF. DNA for the CDR3: TGTGCCACCGACAGGGTCGGGGGCACAGATACGCAGTATTTT. V and J are TRBV15 and TRBJ2-3, with TRBD1 matching 7 bases. The germline V gene encodes CDR1 LNHNV and CDR2 YYDKDF (reference sequence). V lost 8 bases and J lost 1; bases outside the gene matches: 6. The CDR3 contains 14 residues.

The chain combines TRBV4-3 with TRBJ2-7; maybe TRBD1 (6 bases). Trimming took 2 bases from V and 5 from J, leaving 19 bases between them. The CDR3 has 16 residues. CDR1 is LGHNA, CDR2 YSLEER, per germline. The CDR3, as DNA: TGCGCCAGCAGCCAAAATCAAGACAGGCCGTTCAACGAGCAGTACTTC. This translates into CASSQNQDRPFNEQYF.

The CDR3 here is CAIRKRRGLSYGYTF. DNA for the CDR3: TGTGCCATCAGAAAGCGACGGGGATTGTCGTATGGCTACACCTTC. The chain uses TRBV19 and TRBJ1-2, with unresolved D. Between the trimmed V and J ends, which lost 10 bases and 5 bases, there was a span of 23 bases. CDR1 and CDR2 from the germline V gene are LNHDA and SQIVND (reference sequence). The CDR3 length is 15 residues.

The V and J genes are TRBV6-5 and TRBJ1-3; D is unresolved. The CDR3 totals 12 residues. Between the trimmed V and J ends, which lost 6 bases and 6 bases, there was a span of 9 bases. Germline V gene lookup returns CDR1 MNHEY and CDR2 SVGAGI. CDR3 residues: CASRGVKNTIYF. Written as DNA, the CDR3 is TGTGCCAGCAGGGGCGTGAAAAACACCATATATTTT.

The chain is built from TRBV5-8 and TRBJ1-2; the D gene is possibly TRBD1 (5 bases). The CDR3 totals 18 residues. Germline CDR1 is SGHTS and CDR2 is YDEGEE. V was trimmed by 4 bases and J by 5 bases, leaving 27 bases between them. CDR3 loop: CASSQILRRGRVRYGYTF. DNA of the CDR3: TGTGCCAGCAGCCAAATTCTTCGGCGGGGCCGGGTCAGGTATGGCTACACCTTC.

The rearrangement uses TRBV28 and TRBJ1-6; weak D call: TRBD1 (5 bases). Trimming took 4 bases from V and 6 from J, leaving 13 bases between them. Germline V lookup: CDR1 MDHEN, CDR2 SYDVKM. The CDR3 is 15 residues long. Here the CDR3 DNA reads TGTGCCAGCAGTTGTAGGGCAGGGCCTAATTCACCCCTCCACTTT. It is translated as CASSCRAGPNSPLHF.

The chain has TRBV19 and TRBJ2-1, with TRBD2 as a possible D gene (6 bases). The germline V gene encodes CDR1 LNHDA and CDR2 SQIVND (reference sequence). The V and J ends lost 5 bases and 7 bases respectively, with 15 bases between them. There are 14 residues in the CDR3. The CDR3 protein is CASSWEARGNEQFF. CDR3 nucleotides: TGTGCCAGTAGTTGGGAGGCGAGGGGAAATGAGCAGTTCTTC.

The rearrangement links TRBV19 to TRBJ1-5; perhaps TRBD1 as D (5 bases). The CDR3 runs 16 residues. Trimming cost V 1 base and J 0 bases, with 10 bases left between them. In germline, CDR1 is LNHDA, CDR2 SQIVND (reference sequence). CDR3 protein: CASSIVGRGSNQPQHF. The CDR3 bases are TGTGCCAGTAGTATAGTAGGGAGGGGTAGCAATCAGCCCCAGCATTTT.